The clone carrying this T cell receptor (beta chain) was recorded only once. The antigen is not known. Only in-frame clones appear in the TCRdb table, and some are missing; sequencing was by immunoSEQ multiplex PCR. The sample consists of some 1,400,000 clones, roughly 96% of them appearing once. The sample is drawn from a study of shared clonotypes between healthy human individuals. General study points: Measured sharing among donors was expected to vary with sequencing depth.

Among the donors, all were Caucasian adults who lived in Nashville, Tennessee. The clonotype comes from a man in his thirties or forties in good health. The sequenced material came from naive CD4+ T cells sorted from blood. Subset reported: CD45RA+ positively selected.

The CDR3 bases are TGTGCCAGCTCCCGGGCCAAAAACATTCAGTACTTC. Its translation is CASSRAKNIQYF. The chain uses TRBV7-2 and TRBJ2-4; no firm D call. CDR1 SGHTA and CDR2 FQGNSA come from the germline V gene. V lost 8 bases to trimming and J lost 1 base, with 6 bases between them. The CDR3 length is 12 residues.